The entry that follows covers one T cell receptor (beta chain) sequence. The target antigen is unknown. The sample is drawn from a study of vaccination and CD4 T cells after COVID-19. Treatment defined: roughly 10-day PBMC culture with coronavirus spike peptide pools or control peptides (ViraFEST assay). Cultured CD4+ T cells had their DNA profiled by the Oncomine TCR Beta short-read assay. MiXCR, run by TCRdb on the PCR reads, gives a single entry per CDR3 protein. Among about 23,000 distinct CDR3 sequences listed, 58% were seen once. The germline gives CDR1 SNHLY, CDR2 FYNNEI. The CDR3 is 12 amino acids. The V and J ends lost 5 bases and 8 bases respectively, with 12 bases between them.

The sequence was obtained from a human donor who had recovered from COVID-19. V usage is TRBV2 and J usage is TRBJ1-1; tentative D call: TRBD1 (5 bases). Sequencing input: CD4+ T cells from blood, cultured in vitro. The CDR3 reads CASSRTYGEAFF. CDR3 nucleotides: TGTGCCAGCAGTCGGACATATGGAGAAGCTTTCTTT.